This is a list of T cell receptor beta chains from one sample in a study of blood T cells in healthy people across ages. TCRdb re-derived calls from the 5' RACE reads in MiXCR, one entry per CDR3 protein. Of under 800,000 distinct CDR3 sequences listed, roughly 45% are singletons. Sequencing input: blood. The receptor source for this set is a woman between 55 and 75 years old in good health. The conserved cysteine and the conserved F or W are not part of the CDR3 here. The order of the fields is CDR3 protein, V gene.

SVATYPGLALYEQN TRBV29-1
ASSLGSGTGEQY TRBV5-1
SVEMANTDTQY TRBV29-1
AIGLAGGPVDTQY TRBV10-3
ASSQGTGGEQF TRBV3-1
SVVNRDEKLF TRBV29-1
ASSLVRGQRDEQY TRBV5-1
SARALNNEQF TRBV20-1
ASSYLRSGRETQY TRBV6-5
ASTVGRSNTEAF TRBV5-5
SAKQVYGYT TRBV20-1
ASSPDRENGYT TRBV6-5
SASLAGGPMRTEQY TRBV20-1
ASSLDIGELF TRBV5-1
SAPGLAVSSYDEQF TRBV20-1
ASSLNVHTEAF TRBV7-9
ASSLRLADNEQF TRBV7-9
ASDNNDGYNEQF TRBV28
ASSPVEVNTEAF TRBV18
AGSRTSGRGNEQY TRBV28
ASSLGPLDNEQF TRBV7-8
AGRTDEKLF TRBV30
ASSLEGETGYT TRBV5-1
SAYNSGSNEQF TRBV20-1
SVRGGTDTQY TRBV29-1
ASSRTGEPTDTQY TRBV4-3
SALQGTYEQY TRBV29-1
ASSSGGHFGQF TRBV7-6
SASSARSGAWGETQY TRBV20-1
SAREIKTSFSYEQY TRBV20-1
ASSGTGGETQY TRBV12-3/TRBV12-4
SVEEGGDTEAF TRBV29-1
ASSPRTSGRFDTQY TRBV7-2
ASSDGDTQTQY TRBV6-1
ASSPTGTVKETQY TRBV18
ASSRTRVDRGDIQY TRBV14
ASSPWGGKEETQY TRBV7-9
ASSLDQRGGSSQETQY TRBV12-3/TRBV12-4
ASSTPVSGGANEQF TRBV5-1
SVSGRASHEQY TRBV29-1
ASTQRLQGSSPLH TRBV28
ASSVPLAVSDADEQF TRBV5-1
ASSQDTLAGDNEQF TRBV3-1
SAQRELYNEQY TRBV20-1
ASSLWLAGNEKLF TRBV28
ASSPGQGYNEQY TRBV3-1
ASKGVMNTEAF TRBV27
ASGGSTQY TRBV14
AVLEGMNTGELF TRBV28
ASSQAPVAGPTQY TRBV3-1
SARTGGLETQY TRBV20-1
ASRPPNTDTQY TRBV6-1
AISDGETQY TRBV10-3
ASSLLVNNYEQY TRBV7-6
ASSYSFSVYNEQF TRBV6-2/TRBV6-3
ATSADWDYGCT TRBV24-1
ASSVATGFDGYT TRBV9